This T cell receptor (beta chain) comes out of a study of blood T cell repertoires in COVID-19. Study summary: Researchers got acute and convalescent COVID-19 samples from the United States, Italy and Spain.

In the original workflow: Cell counts per sample came from amplifying reference gene primers. TCRdb's table, derived via immunoSEQ multiplex PCR, lists solely in-frame clones and lacks some. V, J and clone size are taken as reported in that table, and D and trimming were inferred from the DNA itself. Of 120,000 or so clones listed, about 85% are singletons. Per germline, CDR1 KGHSH and CDR2 LQKENI. This CDR3 contains 15 residues. This clone was seen only once. One end of the junction varies from germline; a read error may be responsible. The chain uses TRBV18 and TRBJ1-6; 10 bases fit TRBD1. The clonotype was recovered from a man aged 70 or older with acute or convalescent COVID-19. The specimen sequenced was peripheral blood. This CDR3 reads CASSPRRDRGSPLHF. The CDR3 nucleotides read TGTGCCAGCTCGCCACGCCGGGACAGGGGTTCACCCCTCCACTTT. The variable domain in full, completed from reference TRBV18 and TRBJ1-6, reads NAGVMQNPRHLVRRRGQEARLRCSPMKGHSHVYWYRQLPEEGLKFMVYLQKENIIDESGMPKERFSAEFPKEGPSILRIQQVVRGDSAAYFCASSPRRDRGSPLHFGNGTRLTVT.